This T cell receptor beta chain was captured in a study of OX40 agonist ivuxolimab in advanced cancers. Whole-study results and caveats: Also showing low normalized T-cell clonal expansion were some of the nonresponders. Both CD4+ and CD8+ T cell populations in blood had undergone clonal expansion by week 6 at 0.1 to 3.0 mg/kg.

The data were produced by immunoSEQ multiplex PCR, yet TCRdb's version contains in-frame clones alone and is incomplete. The sample records 30,000 or so clones, 79% being singletons. CDR1 and CDR2 from the germline V gene are SGHRS and YFSETQ. The V gene end was trimmed by 2 bases and the J gene end by 1 base; junction bases not matched to a gene: 6. CDR3 size: 16 residues. In the case of this clone: Its antigen is currently unknown.

The chain recombines TRBV5-1 with TRBJ2-3; 8 bases match TRBD1. This TCR was recovered from an adult with an advanced solid tumor such as melanoma, head and neck, liver or kidney cancer. The sample was CD4+ or CD8+ T cells sorted from blood, taken in a trial of the OX40 agonist ivuxolimab. The CDR3 sequence: CASSFNPDRGTDTQYF. CDR3 bases: TGCGCCAGCAGCTTCAACCCGGACAGGGGCACAGATACGCAGTATTTT.